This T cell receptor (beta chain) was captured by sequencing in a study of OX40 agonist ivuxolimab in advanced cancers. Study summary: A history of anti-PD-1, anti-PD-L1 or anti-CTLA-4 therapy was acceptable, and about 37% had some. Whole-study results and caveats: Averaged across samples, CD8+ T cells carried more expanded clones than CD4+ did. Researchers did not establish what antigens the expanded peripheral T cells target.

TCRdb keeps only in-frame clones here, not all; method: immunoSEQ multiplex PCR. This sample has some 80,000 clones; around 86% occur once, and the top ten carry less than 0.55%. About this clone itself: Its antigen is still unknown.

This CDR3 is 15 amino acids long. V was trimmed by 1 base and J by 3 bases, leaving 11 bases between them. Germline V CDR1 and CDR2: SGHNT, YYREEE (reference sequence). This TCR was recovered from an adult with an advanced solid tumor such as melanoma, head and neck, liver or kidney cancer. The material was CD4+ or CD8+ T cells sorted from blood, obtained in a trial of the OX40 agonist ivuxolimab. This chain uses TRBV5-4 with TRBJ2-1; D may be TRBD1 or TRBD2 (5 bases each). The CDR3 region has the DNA TGTGCCAGCAGCTTGATGGGGGTTCGCTACAATGAGCAGTTCTTC. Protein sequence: CASSLMGVRYNEQFF. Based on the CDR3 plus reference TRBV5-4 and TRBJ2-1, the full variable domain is ETGVTQSPTHLIKTRGQQVTLRCSSQSGHNTVSWYQQALGQGPQFIFQYYREEENGRGNFPPRFSGLQFPNYSSELNVNALELDDSALYLCASSLMGVRYNEQFFGPGTRLTVL.